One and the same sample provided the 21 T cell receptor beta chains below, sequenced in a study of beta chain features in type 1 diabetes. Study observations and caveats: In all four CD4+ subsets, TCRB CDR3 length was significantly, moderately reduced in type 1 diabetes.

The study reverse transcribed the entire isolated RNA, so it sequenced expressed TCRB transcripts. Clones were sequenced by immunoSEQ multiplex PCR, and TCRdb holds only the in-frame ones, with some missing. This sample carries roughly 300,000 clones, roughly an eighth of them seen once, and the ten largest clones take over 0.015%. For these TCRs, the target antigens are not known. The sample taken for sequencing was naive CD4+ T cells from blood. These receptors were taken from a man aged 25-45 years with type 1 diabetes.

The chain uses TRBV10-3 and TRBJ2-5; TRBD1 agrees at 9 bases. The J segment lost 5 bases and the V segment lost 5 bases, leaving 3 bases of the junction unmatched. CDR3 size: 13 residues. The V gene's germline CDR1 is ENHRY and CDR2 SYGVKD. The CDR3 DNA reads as TGTGCCATCAGTCGGACAGGGGACGAGACCCAGTACTTC. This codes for CAISRTGDETQYF.

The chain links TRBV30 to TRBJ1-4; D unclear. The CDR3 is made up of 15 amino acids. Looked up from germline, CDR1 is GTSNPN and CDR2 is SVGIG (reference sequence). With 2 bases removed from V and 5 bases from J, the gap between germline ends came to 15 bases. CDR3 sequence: CAWSQDFGPNEKLFF. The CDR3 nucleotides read TGTGCCTGGAGTCAGGACTTCGGGCCCAATGAAAAACTGTTTTTT. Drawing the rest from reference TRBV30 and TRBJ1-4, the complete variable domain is SQTIHQWPATLVQPVGSPLSLECTVEGTSNPNLYWYRQAAGRGLQLLFYSVGIGQISSEVPQNLSASRPQDRQFILSSKKLLLSDSGFYLCAWSQDFGPNEKLFFGSGTQLSVL.

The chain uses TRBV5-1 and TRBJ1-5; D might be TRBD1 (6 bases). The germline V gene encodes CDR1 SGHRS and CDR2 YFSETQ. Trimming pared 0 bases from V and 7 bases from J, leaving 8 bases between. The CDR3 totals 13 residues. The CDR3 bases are TGCGCCAGCAGCTTGGAGGGGGTGCAGCCCCAGCATTTT. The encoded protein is CASSLEGVQPQHF.

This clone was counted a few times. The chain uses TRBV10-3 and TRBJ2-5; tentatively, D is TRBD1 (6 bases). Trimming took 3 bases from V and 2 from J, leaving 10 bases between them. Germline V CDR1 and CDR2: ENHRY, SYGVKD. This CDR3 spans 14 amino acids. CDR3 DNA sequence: TGTGCCATCAGTGATAAGGGGGAGCAAGAGACCCAGTACTTC. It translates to CAISDKGEQETQYF.

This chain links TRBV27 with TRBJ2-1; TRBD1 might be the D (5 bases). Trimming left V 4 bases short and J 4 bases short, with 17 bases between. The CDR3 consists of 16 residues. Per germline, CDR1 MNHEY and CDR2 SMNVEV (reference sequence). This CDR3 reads CASSSSRGERYNEQFF. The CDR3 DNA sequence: TGTGCCAGCAGTTCATCTAGGGGCGAGAGATACAATGAGCAGTTCTTC.

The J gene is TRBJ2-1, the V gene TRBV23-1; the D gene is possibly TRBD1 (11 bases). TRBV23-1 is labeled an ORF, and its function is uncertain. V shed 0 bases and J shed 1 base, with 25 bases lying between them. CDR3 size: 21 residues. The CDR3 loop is CASSQSFGTSGTGGSYNEQFF. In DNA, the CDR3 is TGCGCCAGCAGTCAATCGTTCGGCACTAGCGGGACAGGGGGGTCCTACAATGAGCAGTTCTTC.

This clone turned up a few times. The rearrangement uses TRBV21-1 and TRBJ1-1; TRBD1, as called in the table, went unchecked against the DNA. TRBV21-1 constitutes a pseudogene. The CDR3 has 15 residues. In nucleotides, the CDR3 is TGTGCCAGCAGCAAAGTTCGACAGGGAGACACTGAAGCTTTCTTT. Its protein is CASSKVRQGDTEAFF.

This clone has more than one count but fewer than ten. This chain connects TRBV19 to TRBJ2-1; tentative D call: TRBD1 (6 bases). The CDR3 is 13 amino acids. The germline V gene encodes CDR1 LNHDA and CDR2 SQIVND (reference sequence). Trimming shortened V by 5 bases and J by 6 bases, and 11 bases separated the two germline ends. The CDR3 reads CASSWQGPNEQFF. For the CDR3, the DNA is TGTGCCAGTAGTTGGCAGGGGCCCAATGAGCAGTTCTTC.

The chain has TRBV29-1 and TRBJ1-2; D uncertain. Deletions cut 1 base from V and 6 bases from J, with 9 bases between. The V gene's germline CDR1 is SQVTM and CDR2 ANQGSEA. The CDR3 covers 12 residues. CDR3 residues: CSVEVPGDGYTF. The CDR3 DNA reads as TGCAGCGTTGAAGTTCCGGGTGATGGCTACACCTTC. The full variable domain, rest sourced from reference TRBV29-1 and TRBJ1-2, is SAVISQKPSRDICQRGTSLTIQCQVDSQVTMMFWYRQQPGQSLTLIATANQGSEATYESGFVIDKFPISRPNLTFSTLTVSNMSPEDSSIYLCSVEVPGDGYTFGSGTRLTVV.

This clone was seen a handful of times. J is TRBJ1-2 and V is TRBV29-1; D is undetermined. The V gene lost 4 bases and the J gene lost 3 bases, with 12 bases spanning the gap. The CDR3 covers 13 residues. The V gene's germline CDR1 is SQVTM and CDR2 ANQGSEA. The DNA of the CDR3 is TGCAGCGTTGGTGGAACGGGAGACTATGGCTACACCTTC. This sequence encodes CSVGGTGDYGYTF.

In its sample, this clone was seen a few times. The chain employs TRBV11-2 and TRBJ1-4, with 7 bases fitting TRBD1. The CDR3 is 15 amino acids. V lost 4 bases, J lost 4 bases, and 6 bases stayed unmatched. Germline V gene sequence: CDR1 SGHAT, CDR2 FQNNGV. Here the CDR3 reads CASSYRQGRNEKLFF. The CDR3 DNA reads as TGTGCCAGCAGCTACCGACAGGGCCGTAATGAAAAACTGTTTTTT.

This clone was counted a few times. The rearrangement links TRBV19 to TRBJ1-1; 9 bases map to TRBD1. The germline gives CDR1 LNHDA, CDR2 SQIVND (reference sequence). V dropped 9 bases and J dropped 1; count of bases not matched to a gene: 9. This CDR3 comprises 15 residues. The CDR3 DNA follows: TGTGCCAGCCTTACCCCGGGACAGGGGAACACTGAAGCTTTCTTT. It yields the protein CASLTPGQGNTEAFF. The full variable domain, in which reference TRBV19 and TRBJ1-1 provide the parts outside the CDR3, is DGGITQSPKYLFRKEGQNVTLSCEQNLNHDAMYWYRQDPGQGLRLIYYSQIVNDFQKGDIAEGYSVSREKKESFPLTVTSAQKNPTAFYLCASLTPGQGNTEAFFGQGTRLTVV.

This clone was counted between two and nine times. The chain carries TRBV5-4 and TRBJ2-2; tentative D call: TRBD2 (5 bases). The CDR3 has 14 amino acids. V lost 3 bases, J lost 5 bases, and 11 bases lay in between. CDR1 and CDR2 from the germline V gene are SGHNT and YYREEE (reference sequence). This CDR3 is CASSSAVNTGELFF. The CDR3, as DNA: TGTGCCAGCAGCTCAGCGGTAAATACCGGGGAGCTGTTTTTT.

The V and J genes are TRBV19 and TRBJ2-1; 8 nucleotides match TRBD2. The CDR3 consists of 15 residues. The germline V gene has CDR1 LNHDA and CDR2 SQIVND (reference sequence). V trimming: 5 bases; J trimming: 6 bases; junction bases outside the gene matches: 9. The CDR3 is CASSFLAGVPNEQFF. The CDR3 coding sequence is TGTGCCAGTAGTTTCCTAGCGGGTGTTCCCAATGAGCAGTTCTTC.

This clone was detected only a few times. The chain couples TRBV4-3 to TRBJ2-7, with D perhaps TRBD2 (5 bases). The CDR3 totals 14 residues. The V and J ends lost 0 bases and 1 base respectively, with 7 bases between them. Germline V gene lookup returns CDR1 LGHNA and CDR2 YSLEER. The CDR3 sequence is CASSQDTGSYEQYF. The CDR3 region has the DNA TGCGCCAGCAGCCAAGATACGGGGTCCTACGAGCAGTACTTC.

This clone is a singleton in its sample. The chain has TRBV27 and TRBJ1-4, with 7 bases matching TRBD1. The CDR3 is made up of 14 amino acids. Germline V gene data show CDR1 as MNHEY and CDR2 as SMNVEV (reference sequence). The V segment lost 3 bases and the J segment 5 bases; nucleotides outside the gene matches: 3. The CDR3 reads CASSFQGENEKLFF. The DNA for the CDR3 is TGTGCCAGCAGTTTTCAGGGGGAAAATGAAAAACTGTTTTTT.

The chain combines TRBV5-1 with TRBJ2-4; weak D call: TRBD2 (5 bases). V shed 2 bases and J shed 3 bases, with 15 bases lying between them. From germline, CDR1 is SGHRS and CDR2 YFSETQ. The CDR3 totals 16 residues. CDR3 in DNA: TGCGCCAGCAGCTTAGCAATCGGGGATGGCAAAAACATTCAGTACTTC. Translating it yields CASSLAIGDGKNIQYF.

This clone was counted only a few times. The CDR3 reads CASSPMDRQETQYF. The CDR3 DNA reads TGTGCCAGCTCACCAATGGACAGACAAGAGACCCAGTACTTC. The chain carries TRBV18 and TRBJ2-5; D might be TRBD1 (6 bases). This CDR3 is built from 14 residues. V lost 2 bases, J lost 2 bases, and 9 bases lay in between. Germline V gene lookup returns CDR1 KGHSH and CDR2 LQKENI.

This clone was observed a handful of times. The CDR3 protein is CASSSLSEDTQYF. The CDR3, as DNA: TGTGCCAGCAGCTCTCTTAGCGAGGATACGCAGTATTTT. The chain combines TRBV11-2 with TRBJ2-3, with a possible D match to TRBD2 (5 bases). Germline assignment: CDR1 SGHAT and CDR2 FQNNGV. The V end was cut by 4 bases, the J end by 6 bases, with 11 bases between. The CDR3 has 13 residues.

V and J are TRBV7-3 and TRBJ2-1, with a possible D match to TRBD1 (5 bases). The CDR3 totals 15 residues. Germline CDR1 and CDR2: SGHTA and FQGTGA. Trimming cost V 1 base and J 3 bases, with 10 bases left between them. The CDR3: CASSLIGRDYNEQFF. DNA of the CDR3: TGTGCCAGCAGCTTAATCGGCAGGGACTACAATGAGCAGTTCTTC.

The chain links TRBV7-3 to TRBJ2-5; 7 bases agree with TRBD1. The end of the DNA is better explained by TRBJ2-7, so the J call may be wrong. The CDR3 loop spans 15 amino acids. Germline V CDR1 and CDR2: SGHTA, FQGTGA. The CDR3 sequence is CASSLLGDSTYEQYF. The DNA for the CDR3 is TGTGCCAGCAGCTTATTAGGGGACAGTACCTACGAGCAGTACTTC.